This paragraph covers one TCR beta chain sequence. This entry comes from a study of control samples from healthy donors and cancer patients. Sequencing used immunoSEQ multiplex PCR; TCRdb keeps in-frame clones, though not all of them. The repertoire holds about 120,000 clones, with 70% to 90% as singletons. Trimming at V came to 1 base and at J to 7 bases, leaving 4 bases not matched to a gene. The V gene's germline CDR1 is SGHNT and CDR2 YENEEA. CDR3 length: 16 residues. The sequence was collected from a woman between 65 and 79 years old in good health. Material: blood. The V call is TRBV11-3, the J call TRBJ2-1, with TRBD2 identical over 13 bases. Here the CDR3 DNA reads TGTGCCAGCAGCTTAGGGAGGACTAGCGGGGGAAATGAGCAGTTCTTC. Its translation is CASSLGRTSGGNEQFF. Full variable domain (outside the CDR3, taken from reference TRBV11-3 and TRBJ2-1): EAGVVQSPRYKIIEKKQPVAFWCNPISGHNTLYWYLQNLGQGPELLIRYENEEAVDDSQLPKDRFSAERLKGVDSTLKIQPAELGDSAVYLCASSLGRTSGGNEQFFGPGTRLTVL.